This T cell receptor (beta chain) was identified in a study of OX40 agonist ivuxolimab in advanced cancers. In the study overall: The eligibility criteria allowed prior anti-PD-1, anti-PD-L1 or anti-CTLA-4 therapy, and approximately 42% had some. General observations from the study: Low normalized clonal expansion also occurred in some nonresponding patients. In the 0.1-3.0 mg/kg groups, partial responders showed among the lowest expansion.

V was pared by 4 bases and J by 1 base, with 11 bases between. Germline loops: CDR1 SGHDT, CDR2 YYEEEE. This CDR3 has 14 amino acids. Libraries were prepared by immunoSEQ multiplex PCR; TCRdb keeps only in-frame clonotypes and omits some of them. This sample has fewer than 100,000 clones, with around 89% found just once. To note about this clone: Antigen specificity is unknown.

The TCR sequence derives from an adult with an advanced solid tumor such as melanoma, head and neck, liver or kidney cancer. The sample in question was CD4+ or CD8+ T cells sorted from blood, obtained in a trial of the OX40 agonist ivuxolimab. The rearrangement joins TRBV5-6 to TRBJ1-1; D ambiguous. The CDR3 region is CASSHLGENTEAFF. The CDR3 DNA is TGTGCCAGCAGCCACCTGGGAGAGAACACTGAAGCTTTCTTT.